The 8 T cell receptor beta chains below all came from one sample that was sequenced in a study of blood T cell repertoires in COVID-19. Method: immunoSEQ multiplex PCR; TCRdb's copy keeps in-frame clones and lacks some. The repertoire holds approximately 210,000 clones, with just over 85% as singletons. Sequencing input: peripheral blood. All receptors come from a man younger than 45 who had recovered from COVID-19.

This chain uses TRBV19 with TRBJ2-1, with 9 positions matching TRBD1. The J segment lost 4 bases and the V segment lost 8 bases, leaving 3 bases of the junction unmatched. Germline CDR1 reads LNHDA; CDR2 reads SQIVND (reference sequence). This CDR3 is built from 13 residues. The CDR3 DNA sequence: TGTGCCAGTGGGGACAGGGTGTACAATGAGCAGTTCTTC. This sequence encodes CASGDRVYNEQFF.

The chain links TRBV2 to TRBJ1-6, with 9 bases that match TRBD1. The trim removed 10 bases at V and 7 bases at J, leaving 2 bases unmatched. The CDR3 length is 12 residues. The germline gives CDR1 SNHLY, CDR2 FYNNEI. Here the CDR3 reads CATGQGNSPLHF. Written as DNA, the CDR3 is TGTGCCACTGGACAGGGGAATTCACCCCTCCACTTT.

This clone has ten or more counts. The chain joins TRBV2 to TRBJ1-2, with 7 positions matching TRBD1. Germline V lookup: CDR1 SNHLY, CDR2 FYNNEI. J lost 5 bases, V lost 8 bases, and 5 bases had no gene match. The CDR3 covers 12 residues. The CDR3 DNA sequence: TGTGCCAGCGACAGGGATGGGTATGGCTACACCTTC. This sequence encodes CASDRDGYGYTF.

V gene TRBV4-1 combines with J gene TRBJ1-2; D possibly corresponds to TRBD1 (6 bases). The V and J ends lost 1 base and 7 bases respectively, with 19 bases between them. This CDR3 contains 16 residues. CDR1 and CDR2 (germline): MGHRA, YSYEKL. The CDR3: CASSQVGTSLRGGYTF. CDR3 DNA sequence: TGCGCCAGCAGCCAAGTAGGGACATCCCTTCGGGGTGGCTACACCTTC.

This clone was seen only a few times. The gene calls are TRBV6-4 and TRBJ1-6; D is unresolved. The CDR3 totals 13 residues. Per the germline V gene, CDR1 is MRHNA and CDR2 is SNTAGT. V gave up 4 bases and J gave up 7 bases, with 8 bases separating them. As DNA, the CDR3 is TGTGCCAGCAGTGGGGAGGAGAATTCACCCCTCCACTTT. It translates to CASSGEENSPLHF.

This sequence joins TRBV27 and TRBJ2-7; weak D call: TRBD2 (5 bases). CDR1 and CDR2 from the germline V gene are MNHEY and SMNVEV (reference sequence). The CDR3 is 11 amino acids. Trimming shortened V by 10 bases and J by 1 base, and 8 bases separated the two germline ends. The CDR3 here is CATGGSYEQYF. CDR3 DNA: TGTGCCACAGGAGGATCCTACGAGCAGTACTTC.

The CDR3 sequence: CASSDTRNPLYEQYF. The CDR3 DNA follows: TGTGCCAGCTCAGATACAAGAAACCCCCTCTACGAGCAGTACTTC. V is TRBV18 and J is TRBJ2-7; the D is unclear. With 5 bases removed from V and 3 bases from J, the gap between germline ends came to 17 bases. The CDR3 contains 15 residues. Germline V gene data show CDR1 as KGHSH and CDR2 as LQKENI.

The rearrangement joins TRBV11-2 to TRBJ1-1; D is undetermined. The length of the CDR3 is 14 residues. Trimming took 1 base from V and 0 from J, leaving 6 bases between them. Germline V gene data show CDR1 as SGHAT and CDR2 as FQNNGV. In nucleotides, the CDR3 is TGTGCCAGCAGCTTAGGGGCAGTGAACACTGAAGCTTTCTTT. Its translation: CASSLGAVNTEAFF.